What follows are 18 T cell receptor beta chains derived from one specimen sequenced in a study of long-term antiretroviral therapy in people with HIV. At survey level, the immunoSEQ assay was run in its v3.0 version. Here immunoSEQ multiplex PCR was the method, and the copy in TCRdb shows in-frame clones only, minus some. Found here are some 47,000 clones, around 96% of them singletons; the top ten hold approximately 2.5%. The source material was unsorted PBMCs, sampled 3.7 years after starting antiretroviral therapy. All receptors derive from a woman between 45 and 60 years old with HIV.

J is TRBJ1-1 and V is TRBV6-5; possible D gene TRBD1, 6 bases. This CDR3 spans 15 amino acids. V lost 4 bases and J lost 0, with 12 bases in between. CDR1 MNHEY and CDR2 SVGAGI come from the germline V gene. CDR3: CASSFRAGVNTEAFF. DNA of the CDR3: TGTGCCAGCAGTTTTAGGGCAGGGGTGAACACTGAAGCTTTCTTT.

This clone was counted a few times. V usage is TRBV10-3 and J usage is TRBJ2-3; D not certain. V lost 10 bases to trimming and J lost 3 bases, with 8 bases between them. The CDR3 is 11 amino acids. The germline V gene has CDR1 ENHRY and CDR2 SYGVKD. The CDR3 loop reads CATAQTDTQYF. The CDR3 coding sequence is TGTGCCACAGCCCAGACAGATACGCAGTATTTT.

The chain links TRBV5-1 to TRBJ2-7, with 10 bases identical to TRBD2. The germline gives CDR1 SGHRS, CDR2 YFSETQ. This CDR3 has 17 amino acids. Trimming took 0 bases from V and 7 from J; bases not matched to a gene: 13. CDR3 sequence (DNA): TGCGCCAGCAGCTTGGTTTTAGCGGGGGGACCATCGGGGGAGCAGTACTTC. Its translation: CASSLVLAGGPSGEQYF.

The CDR3 region has the DNA TGTGCCATTCGGACAGGGGATCAGCCCCAGCATTTT. Translated, it gives CAIRTGDQPQHF. V is TRBV10-3 and J is TRBJ1-5; 9 nucleotides line up with TRBD1. In germline, CDR1 is ENHRY, CDR2 SYGVKD. V shed 9 bases, J shed 5 bases, and the junction held 2 bases outside the gene matches. The CDR3 is 12 amino acids.

The gene calls are TRBV7-9 and TRBJ2-5; D is ambiguous. With 1 base removed from V and 5 bases from J, the gap between germline ends came to 11 bases. The CDR3 is 14 residues long. Germline CDR1 is SEHNR and CDR2 is FQNEAQ (reference sequence). CDR3 coding DNA: TGTGCCAGCAGCTTAGTTTCCTCGAGGGAGACCCAGTACTTC. Its protein is CASSLVSSRETQYF. The whole variable domain, filled in from reference TRBV7-9 and TRBJ2-5, reads DTGVSQNPRHKITKRGQNVTFRCDPISEHNRLYWYRQTLGQGPEFLTYFQNEAQLEKSRLLSDRFSAERPKGSFSTLEIQRTEQGDSAMYLCASSLVSSRETQYFGPGTRLLVL.

The rearrangement links TRBV6-6 to TRBJ2-7; 8 bases are shared with TRBD1. The CDR3 contains 14 residues. Per germline, CDR1 MNHNY and CDR2 SVGAGI (reference sequence). Trimming cost V 0 bases and J 4 bases; bases outside gene matches: 2. The CDR3 loop reads CASSYSGQDYEQYF. The CDR3 DNA sequence: TGTGCCAGCAGTTACTCGGGACAGGATTACGAGCAGTACTTC.

This chain joins TRBV7-2 and TRBJ2-7, with TRBD2 matching 9 bases. This CDR3 is 15 amino acids long. The ends lost 0 bases at V and 2 bases at J; junction bases unmatched: 2. CDR1 is SGHTA, CDR2 FQGNSA, per germline. The CDR3 protein is CASSLARGGAYEQYF. The CDR3 bases are TGTGCCAGCAGCTTAGCGCGGGGGGGGGCCTACGAGCAGTACTTC.

The chain has TRBV6-6 and TRBJ2-5; D may be TRBD2 (7 bases). Between the trimmed V and J ends, which lost 7 bases and 3 bases, there was a span of 18 bases. CDR1 is MNHNY and CDR2 is SVGAGI in the germline V gene (reference sequence). This CDR3 spans 15 amino acids. CDR3 sequence (DNA): TGTGCCAGCACCCCCGGGGGGCTGGGCAAAGAGACCCAGTACTTC. It is translated as CASTPGGLGKETQYF.

V gene TRBV9 combines with J gene TRBJ2-7; D remains unclear. This CDR3 contains 13 residues. Trimming removed 0 bases from V and 4 bases from J, with 8 bases in between. Germline CDR1 is SGDLS and CDR2 is YYNGEE. The CDR3 here is CASSVGMVYEQYF. CDR3 sequence (DNA): TGTGCCAGCAGCGTAGGGATGGTTTACGAGCAGTACTTC.

The J gene is TRBJ2-1, the V gene TRBV2; 7 positions match TRBD2. The CDR3 runs to 16 residues. V lost 2 bases, J lost 0 bases, and 4 bases stayed unmatched. Germline V lookup: CDR1 SNHLY, CDR2 FYNNEI. Here the CDR3 reads CASSERAGDSYNEQFF. CDR3 coding DNA: TGTGCCAGCAGTGAAAGGGCGGGGGACTCCTACAATGAGCAGTTCTTC.

This rearrangement joins TRBV29-1 to TRBJ2-7; 12 nucleotides agree with TRBD1. From germline, CDR1 is SQVTM and CDR2 ANQGSEA. V trimming: 0 bases; J trimming: 7 bases; junction bases outside the gene matches: 4. The CDR3 consists of 14 residues. The CDR3 coding sequence is TGCAGCGTTGAAGATCGGGACAGGGGGCAGGAGCAGTACTTC. Its protein is CSVEDRDRGQEQYF.

The rearrangement joins TRBV27 to TRBJ2-7; D gene ambiguous. The CDR3 has 14 residues. Germline V gene lookup returns CDR1 MNHEY and CDR2 SMNVEV (reference sequence). Trimming removed 5 bases from V and 2 bases from J, with 13 bases in between. The CDR3 here is CASSQRQGPYEQYF. The DNA for the CDR3 is TGTGCCAGCAGTCAACGACAAGGCCCCTACGAGCAGTACTTC.

In regard to this clone: The junction differs from germline at one of its ends, possibly a read error. The chain recombines TRBV7-7 with TRBJ2-1; D is possibly TRBD2 (5 bases). Germline V gene sequence: CDR1 SSHAT, CDR2 FNYEAQ (reference sequence). CDR3 length: 14 residues. The DNA of the CDR3 is TGTGCTAGCAGCTTAGGAGGACGTAACAATGAGCAGTTCTTC. Residues: CASSLGGRNNEQFF.

This clone was seen only once. The chain employs TRBV4-1 and TRBJ1-5, with a weak D call TRBD1 (5 bases). The CDR3 runs to 16 residues. The V end was cut by 6 bases, the J end by 4 bases, with 19 bases between. From germline, CDR1 is MGHRA and CDR2 YSYEKL. DNA for the CDR3: TGCGCCAGCAGTACAGAGGCCGGCAGGGTTAATCAGCCCCAGCATTTT. This codes for CASSTEAGRVNQPQHF.

The chain employs TRBV19 and TRBJ2-2; 7 positions match TRBD1. The V gene's germline CDR1 is LNHDA and CDR2 SQIVND (reference sequence). The junction had 1 base not matched to a gene; V was cut back by 5 bases and J by 7 bases. The CDR3 has 12 amino acids. CDR3 amino acids: CASSQGVGELFF. As DNA, the CDR3 is TGTGCCAGTAGTCAGGGGGTCGGGGAGCTGTTTTTT.

V gene TRBV7-6 combines with J gene TRBJ1-1; no clear D. This CDR3 comprises 15 residues. CDR1 and CDR2 (germline): SGHVS, FNYEAQ. With 5 bases removed from V and 2 bases from J, the gap between germline ends came to 15 bases. The CDR3 reads CASSTWRARNTEAFF. In DNA form, the CDR3 reads TGTGCCAGCAGCACCTGGCGGGCAAGAAACACTGAAGCTTTCTTT.

This chain joins TRBV9 and TRBJ2-1, with TRBD1 matching 7 bases. The V gene end was trimmed by 0 bases and the J gene end by 8 bases; junction bases not matched to a gene: 5. The CDR3 sequence is 14 residues long. From germline, CDR1 is SGDLS and CDR2 YYNGEE. DNA of the CDR3: TGTGCCAGCAGCGTAGCGGACAGGATCTATGAGCAGTTCTTC. Amino acids: CASSVADRIYEQFF.

This CDR3 reads CASSRVQGLSGNTIYF. CDR3 nucleotides: TGTGCCAGCAGCCGGGTACAGGGCCTCTCTGGAAACACCATATATTTT. The chain has TRBV9 and TRBJ1-3, with D maybe TRBD1 (6 bases). Germline V gene lookup returns CDR1 SGDLS and CDR2 YYNGEE. V lost 4 bases, J lost 0 bases, and 14 bases lay in between. This CDR3 spans 16 amino acids.